This passage covers 27 T cell receptor beta chains from one sample sequenced in a study of CD8+CD57+ T cells in acquired aplastic anemia. Whoever was chosen for sequencing had shown CD8+CD57+ cell expansion by flow cytometry. TCR beta VDJ and CDR3 profiling used genomic DNA as template. TCRdb ran MiXCR on the reads and lists one entry per CDR3 protein. The profile shows hundreds of thousands of distinct CDR3 sequences, approximately 79% of them singletons. Sequenced material: sorted CD4+, CD8+, or CD8+CD57+ T cells (not recorded which) from PBMCs. These receptors originate from a human donor with aplastic anemia.

The gene calls are TRBV11-3 and TRBJ2-1; no clear D. Trimming cost V 3 bases and J 8 bases, with 20 bases left between them. The germline gives CDR1 SGHNT, CDR2 YENEEA. The CDR3 length is 16 residues. As DNA, the CDR3 is TGTGCCAGCAGCTTCAGAGGCGCCTACGGTCAGGATGAGCAGTTCTTC. It codes for CASSFRGAYGQDEQFF.

The chain joins TRBV20-1 to TRBJ2-5; D is perhaps TRBD2 (6 bases). V lost 4 bases and J lost 6, with 18 bases in between. The CDR3 is 14 residues long. Germline V gene data show CDR1 as DFQATT and CDR2 as SNEGSKA (reference sequence). CDR3 protein: CSAIGGRGVKTQYF. The CDR3 DNA reads as TGCAGTGCTATCGGGGGAAGAGGCGTGAAGACCCAGTACTTC.

V gene TRBV9 combines with J gene TRBJ2-5, with 11 nucleotides matching TRBD1. Germline V gene sequence: CDR1 SGDLS, CDR2 YYNGEE. V shed 4 bases and J 11 bases; nucleotides not matched to a gene: 10. The CDR3 is 14 residues long. The CDR3 sequence is CASSQDRGRGEQYF. The CDR3 nucleotides are TGTGCCAGCAGCCAGGACAGGGGGCGAGGTGAGCAGTACTTC.

This chain's CDR3 is CASSFEAFF. The CDR3 region has the DNA TGTGCCAGCAGTTTTGAAGCTTTCTTT. This chain connects TRBV2 to TRBJ1-1, with D uncertain. The V end was cut by 5 bases, the J end by 7 bases, with 2 bases between. Per germline, CDR1 SNHLY and CDR2 FYNNEI. The CDR3 sequence is 9 residues long.

On this clonotype itself: Mismatch with germline at one junction end may stem from a read error. The rearrangement joins TRBV2 to TRBJ1-1, with D perhaps matching TRBD1 (6 bases). CDR1 and CDR2 from the germline V gene are SNHLY and FYNNEI. The CDR3 length is 15 residues. The CDR3 nucleotides are TGTGCCAGCGGGTTCGGTCGCACAGGGAACACTGAAGCTTTCTTC. Amino acid sequence: CASGFGRTGNTEAFF.

This clonotype was detected once. The V call is TRBV2, the J call TRBJ2-2; D may be TRBD1 (5 bases). This CDR3 comprises 15 residues. Germline-derived CDR1 and CDR2 are SNHLY and FYNNEI. V dropped 3 bases and J dropped 8 bases, with 16 bases sitting between them. The CDR3 DNA reads TGTGCCAGCAGTGATTTAGGGGTTAATACGGGGGAGCTGTTTTTT. It specifies CASSDLGVNTGELFF. The variable domain in full, with the rest retrieved from reference TRBV2 and TRBJ2-2, is EPEVTQTPSHQVTQMGQEVILRCVPISNHLYFYWYRQILGQKVEFLVSFYNNEISEKSEIFDDQFSVERPDGSNFTLKIRSTKLEDSAMYFCASSDLGVNTGELFFGEGSRLTVL.

The CDR3 nucleotides are TGTGCCAGTAGTGCGGGACAGGGGGTCGGTTCACCCCTCCACTTT. Protein sequence: CASSAGQGVGSPLHF. The chain is built from TRBV19 and TRBJ1-6; TRBD1 matches 11 bases. The V segment lost 5 bases and the J segment 9 bases; nucleotides outside the gene matches: 6. This CDR3 is 15 amino acids long. Germline V CDR1 and CDR2: LNHDA, SQIVND (reference sequence).

A remark on this clonotype: The junction does not match germline at one end; this may be a read error. This rearrangement joins TRBV7-3 to TRBJ2-5; a possible D gene is TRBD2 (5 bases). The CDR3 loop spans 14 amino acids. CDR1 and CDR2 (germline): SGHTA, FQGTGA. CDR3 nucleotides: TGCGCAGCTTATCTAGCAGCGTACCGTCGGACCGAGTACTTC. This gives the protein CAAYLAAYRRTEYF.

This clonotype was seen once. At one of its ends the junction is not consistent with the germline gene, which may arise from a read error. J is TRBJ1-5 and V is TRBV7-2; no reliable D call. Germline values: CDR1 SGHTA, CDR2 FQGNSA. This CDR3 comprises 15 residues. CDR3 coding DNA: TGTGCCAGCAGCTTAGCGGGAGGTCCCGCTAAGCCCCATCATTTT. It is translated as CASSLAGGPAKPHHF. Together with reference TRBV7-2 and TRBJ1-5, the CDR3 gives the full variable domain: GAGVSQSPSNKVTEKGKDVELRCDPISGHTALYWYRQSLGQGLEFLIYFQGNSAPDKSGLPSDRFSAERTGGSVSTLTIQRTQQEDSAVYLCASSLAGGPAKPHHFGDGTRLSIL.

This rearrangement joins TRBV7-8 to TRBJ2-3; D gene unclear. The CDR3 extends over 14 amino acids. Germline V gene sequence: CDR1 SGHVS, CDR2 FQNEAQ. V was shortened by 2 bases and J by 1 base, with 7 bases between the two germline ends. CDR3 nucleotide sequence: TGTGCCAGCAGCTTAACGGGCTGCACAGATACGCAGTATTTT. It yields the protein CASSLTGCTDTQYF.

The chain recombines TRBV7-8 with TRBJ1-1; D gene ambiguous. The length of the CDR3 is 15 residues. V lost 2 bases and J 13 bases, leaving 23 bases between the germline ends. The V gene's germline CDR1 is SGHVS and CDR2 FQNEAQ. The CDR3 spells CASSLSGGPDAQDFF. The CDR3, as DNA: TGTGCCAGCAGCTTATCAGGAGGTCCCGATGCTCAAGATTTCTTT.

This clonotype was detected a few times. The chain uses TRBV7-8 and TRBJ1-1; 8 positions match TRBD1. The CDR3 runs to 14 residues. In germline, CDR1 is SGHVS, CDR2 FQNEAQ. With 5 bases clipped from V and 3 bases from J, the junction kept 5 bases outside the gene matches. In nucleotides, the CDR3 is TGTGCCAGCAGCGAGGGACAGGAGTACACTGAAGCTTTCTTT. It codes for CASSEGQEYTEAFF. The variable domain in full, completed from reference TRBV7-8 and TRBJ1-1, reads GAGVSQSPRYKVAKRGQDVALRCDPISGHVSLFWYQQALGQGPEFLTYFQNEAQLDKSGLPSDRFFAERPEGSVSTLKIQRTQQEDSAVYLCASSEGQEYTEAFFGQGTRLTVV.

With respect to this clonotype: Sequence at one end of the junction differs from germline and may be a read error. J is TRBJ2-3 and V is TRBV7-9; 7 nucleotides agree with TRBD2. Germline CDR1 is SEHNR and CDR2 is FQNEAQ (reference sequence). The CDR3 totals 14 residues. CDR3 region: CASSLGGGSRTEQF. CDR3 coding DNA: TGTGCCAGCAGCTTAGGGGGAGGGAGCAGGACTGAGCAGTTT.

Comments on this clonotype: At one boundary the junction diverges from the germline segment, which might be a read error. The chain uses TRBV7-9 and TRBJ2-3; D gene uncertain. Per germline, CDR1 SEHNR and CDR2 FQNEAQ (reference sequence). This CDR3 contains 14 residues. Here the CDR3 reads CASSSADTQDTGPF. The CDR3 coding sequence is TGTGCCAGCAGCTCCGCAGATACGCAGGATACTGGCCCATTT.

This clonotype has a single count. The chain joins TRBV7-8 to TRBJ2-7; maybe TRBD2 (5 bases). Trimming removed 0 bases at V and 4 bases at J, with 22 bases between. This CDR3 is 18 amino acids long. Germline V gene lookup returns CDR1 SGHVS and CDR2 FQNEAQ. CDR3 amino acids: CASSLAGGPKALYYEQYV. In DNA, the CDR3 is TGTGCCAGCAGCTTAGCTGGAGGTCCGAAAGCGCTTTATTACGAGCAGTACGTC.

This clonotype was observed a handful of times. The chain carries TRBV27 and TRBJ2-5; no reliable D call. Trimming pared 2 bases from V and 2 bases from J, leaving 9 bases between. Germline V CDR1 and CDR2: MNHEY, SMNVEV (reference sequence). The CDR3 is 14 amino acids. The CDR3 nucleotides are TGTGCCAGCAGTTTAATGGCAGGTCAAGAGACCCAGTACTTC. This encodes CASSLMAGQETQYF.

The chain recombines TRBV9 with TRBJ1-1; the D gene is possibly TRBD1 (5 bases). V dropped 4 bases and J dropped 3 bases, with 16 bases sitting between them. The CDR3 consists of 15 residues. Germline V gene lookup returns CDR1 SGDLS and CDR2 YYNGEE. The CDR3, as DNA: TGTGCCAGCAGCTTAGTGGCCTGGGGCGACACTGAAGCTTTCTTT. Its translation: CASSLVAWGDTEAFF.

In the case of this clonotype: The CDR3 ends on some other residue instead of the conserved phenylalanine or tryptophan, so this is likely a read error. The limits of the CDR3 on the DNA are not certain, so only TCRdb's listed CDR3 is given. This chain links TRBV7-3 with TRBJ2-5; TRBD1 is the table's D call and was not checked against the DNA. The germline gives CDR1 SGHTA, CDR2 FQGTGA. The CDR3 comprises 12 residues, both ends counted. CDR3 sequence reads: CASSLVAGADYV.

The J gene is TRBJ2-3, the V gene TRBV2, with 9 bases identical to TRBD2. Looked up from germline, CDR1 is SNHLY and CDR2 is FYNNEI. After removal of 8 bases from V and 4 bases from J, the junction contained 4 bases not matched to a gene. CDR3 length: 13 residues. Here the CDR3 reads CASGSGGSDTQYF. CDR3 nucleotides: TGTGCCAGCGGGAGCGGGGGGTCAGATACGCAGTATTTT.

The genes are TRBV4-2 and TRBJ2-7; weak D call: TRBD1 (5 bases). The V end was cut by 0 bases, the J end by 2 bases, with 11 bases between. This CDR3 has 15 residues. CDR1 LGHNA and CDR2 YNFKEQ come from the germline V gene. The CDR3 protein is CASSQEGVSAYEQYV. The CDR3 DNA reads TGTGCCAGCAGCCAAGAAGGGGTTTCGGCCTACGAGCAGTACGTC.

The V call is TRBV7-3, the J call TRBJ2-3, with D possibly being TRBD2 (6 bases). Germline V gives CDR1 SGHTA, CDR2 FQGTGA. This CDR3 has 14 amino acids. V was shortened by 6 bases and J by 12 bases, with 22 bases between the two germline ends. CDR3: CASRIEGGPDKQYF. The DNA for the CDR3 is TGTGCCAGCAGAATAGAGGGAGGTCCCGATAAACAGTATTTT.

This clonotype was seen many times. The chain employs TRBV9 and TRBJ2-7, with a weak D call TRBD1 (6 bases). Germline V gives CDR1 SGDLS, CDR2 YYNGEE. The ends were cut back, 4 bases at V and 1 base at J, with 15 bases in the middle. The CDR3 spans 15 residues. The CDR3 sequence: CASSPLGDISYEQYF. DNA for the CDR3: TGTGCCAGCAGCCCCCTGGGGGACATATCCTACGAGCAGTACTTC.

The rearrangement uses TRBV11-1 and TRBJ2-6, with D uncertain. Trimming removed 2 bases at V and 4 bases at J, with 12 bases between. The CDR3 sequence is 16 residues long. Per germline, CDR1 SGHAT and CDR2 FQDESV (reference sequence). DNA of the CDR3: TGTGCCAGCAGCTTATCGGGTAGAGACGGGGCCAACGTCCTGACTTTC. It is translated as CASSLSGRDGANVLTF.

This clonotype was recorded at least ten times. This sequence joins TRBV27 and TRBJ1-2; no definite D call. V was trimmed by 5 bases and J by 5 bases, leaving 18 bases between them. The CDR3 extends over 15 amino acids. CDR1 MNHEY and CDR2 SMNVEV come from the germline V gene (reference sequence). DNA of the CDR3: TGTGCCAGCAGTCCGAAATTTTCGGACGGATATGGCTACACCTTC. Residues: CASSPKFSDGYGYTF.

This clonotype appeared a single time. The gene calls are TRBV7-9 and TRBJ2-3; D is possibly TRBD1 (6 bases). Germline CDR1 SEHNR, CDR2 FQNEAQ (reference sequence). Trimming left V 8 bases short and J 11 bases short, with 20 bases between. CDR3 length: 13 residues. CDR3 coding DNA: TGTGCCAGCGGCCACACAGGGACCGAGCAGCAGTATTTT. Translation: CASGHTGTEQQYF.

This clonotype showed up just a few times. CDR3: CATSRGGNYGYTF. The CDR3 bases are TGTGCCACCAGCAGAGGAGGGAACTATGGCTACACCTTC. The chain is built from TRBV15 and TRBJ1-2; D call uncertain. This CDR3 has 13 amino acids. Germline V CDR1 and CDR2: LNHNV, YYDKDF (reference sequence). Trimming stripped 1 base from V and 2 bases from J, with 5 bases between.

This clonotype has just one count. J is TRBJ2-3 and V is TRBV15, with a weak D call TRBD2 (5 bases). The J call may be wrong; the DNA end is better matched by TRBJ2-7. The CDR3 length is 14 residues. Germline-derived CDR1 and CDR2 are LNHNV and YYDKDF (reference sequence). CDR3 residues: CATSGAGRADKQYF. CDR3 nucleotides: TGTGCCACCAGCGGCGCGGGCCGAGCCGATAAGCAGTACTTC.